A single sample gave rise to the 23 T cell receptor beta chains below, sequenced in a study of T-cell memory formation after mild COVID-19 (dated by TCRdb to about 2021). Receptor amplification or capture employed 5' RACE. Sequencing used an Illumina NovaSeq 6000. In-frame beta chains were kept once TCRdb had trimmed the public reads at Q25 with fastp and called clones with MiXCR. All rows with the same CDR3 protein become a single entry with the most common DNA and genes. The sample records some 150,000 distinct CDR3 sequences, approximately 5.7% of which are singletons. The top ten clonotypes cover about 1.9% of the sample. The sequenced sample was PBMCs or a T cell subset sorted from them (not recorded which). These receptors were taken from an adult woman who had mild COVID-19 (a few samples of this study predate the infection). The sample titles of this study are shuffled in the database, so cell type and time point are left out; the donor was told from shared clones.

This clonotype has ten or more counts. The gene calls are TRBV5-1 and TRBJ2-1; TRBD1 matches at 9 bases. With 5 bases clipped from V and 4 bases from J, the junction kept 7 bases outside the gene matches. This CDR3 spans 15 amino acids. From germline, CDR1 is SGHRS and CDR2 YFSETQ. The CDR3 reads CASREGTGQYNEQFF. The CDR3 DNA reads as TGCGCCAGCAGGGAGGGGACAGGGCAATACAATGAGCAGTTCTTC.

The V call is TRBV11-2, the J call TRBJ1-2; TRBD1 is a possible D gene (5 bases). The CDR3 extends over 13 amino acids. Germline loops: CDR1 SGHAT, CDR2 FQNNGV. V lost 5 bases and J 8 bases, leaving 15 bases between the germline ends. This CDR3 reads CASSHGTSEGYTF. As DNA, the CDR3 is TGTGCCAGCAGCCACGGGACTTCAGAGGGCTACACCTTC.

This clonotype has at least ten counts. The chain couples TRBV12-3 or TRBV12-4 to TRBJ1-1; no firm D call. V shed 8 bases and J shed 0 bases, with 7 bases lying between them. CDR3 length: 12 residues. The CDR3, as DNA: TGTGCCAGCTCCCCAATGAACACTGAAGCTTTCTTT. Its protein is CASSPMNTEAFF.

V and J are TRBV30 and TRBJ1-5; D remains unclear. The V gene lost 2 bases and the J gene lost 4 bases, with 12 bases spanning the gap. From germline, CDR1 is GTSNPN and CDR2 SVGIG (reference sequence). CDR3 length equals 14 residues. This CDR3 is CAWSNLGSNQPQHF. DNA for the CDR3: TGTGCCTGGAGTAATTTGGGATCGAATCAGCCCCAGCATTTT.

V usage is TRBV4-1 and J usage is TRBJ1-6, with TRBD1 as a possible D gene (5 bases). The V end was cut by 1 base, the J end by 3 bases, with 16 bases between. Germline V gene data show CDR1 as MGHRA and CDR2 as YSYEKL. The CDR3 length is 18 residues. CDR3 nucleotides: TGCGCCAGCAGCCAAGTGGTTTCGTGGGGGGACTATAATTCACCCCTCCACTTT. Protein product: CASSQVVSWGDYNSPLHF.

This clonotype was seen at least ten times. This chain uses TRBV10-3 with TRBJ2-7, with D maybe TRBD1 (6 bases). CDR1 is ENHRY and CDR2 is SYGVKD in the germline V gene. CDR3 length equals 15 residues. The germline V and J ends were trimmed by 3 bases and 6 bases, with 18 bases remaining between them. The CDR3 DNA reads TGTGCCATCAGTGACCCAGGGGCGGCGAATAGCGAGCAGTACTTC. Its protein product is CAISDPGAANSEQYF.

This clonotype was found many times. This chain connects TRBV19 to TRBJ1-3, with D possibly TRBD1 on 6 matching bases. V lost 4 bases and J lost 0, with 7 bases in between. CDR1 is LNHDA and CDR2 is SQIVND in the germline V gene (reference sequence). The CDR3 extends over 14 amino acids. DNA for the CDR3: TGTGCCAGTAGTAGAGGGGGCTCTGGAAACACCATATATTTT. Encoded protein: CASSRGGSGNTIYF.

This clonotype has ten or more counts. The V gene is TRBV20-1, the J gene TRBJ2-1, with 7 bases that match TRBD1. The CDR3 totals 13 residues. Germline V gene sequence: CDR1 DFQATT, CDR2 SNEGSKA (reference sequence). After removal of 6 bases from V and 6 bases from J, the junction contained 8 bases not matched to a gene. CDR3 sequence: CSAPLSGGNEQFF. The CDR3 DNA reads TGCAGTGCCCCCTTATCAGGGGGCAATGAGCAGTTCTTC.

This clonotype was detected ten times or more. The chain employs TRBV12-3 or TRBV12-4 and TRBJ2-7; D is unclear. The V and J ends lost 4 bases and 2 bases respectively, with 9 bases between them. CDR3 length: 13 residues. The CDR3 spells CASSSESTYEQYF. CDR3 DNA: TGTGCCAGCAGTTCAGAGTCAACCTACGAGCAGTACTTC.

This clonotype was found a few times. The chain employs TRBV18 and TRBJ2-7; D tentatively fits TRBD1 or TRBD2 (6 bases each). Trimming took 1 base from V and 7 from J, leaving 17 bases between them. The CDR3 has 15 residues. Germline V CDR1 and CDR2: KGHSH, LQKENI. The CDR3 sequence is CASSPLGGGTSEQYF. For the CDR3, the DNA is TGTGCCAGCTCACCACTCGGGGGCGGAACTAGTGAGCAGTACTTC.

In its sample, this clonotype was seen a few times. This chain links TRBV19 with TRBJ1-5; D is undetermined. The V and J ends lost 5 bases and 2 bases respectively, with 16 bases between them. The CDR3 contains 16 residues. The germline V gene has CDR1 LNHDA and CDR2 SQIVND (reference sequence). The CDR3, as DNA: TGTGCCAGTAGTCAACAGACGGCGGCTGGCAATCAGCCCCAGCATTTT. Protein sequence: CASSQQTAAGNQPQHF.

This clonotype was seen at least ten times. In DNA form, the CDR3 reads TGTGCCAGCAGTTACCGGGGACAGGGGGCGCGAGGCTACACCTTC. Translated, it gives CASSYRGQGARGYTF. V is TRBV6-5 and J is TRBJ1-2; TRBD1 agrees at 12 bases. V lost 2 bases and J lost 8; bases outside the gene matches: 6. Germline V gene sequence: CDR1 MNHEY, CDR2 SVGAGI. CDR3 length equals 15 residues.

V gene TRBV7-2 combines with J gene TRBJ1-2; D may be TRBD1 (6 bases). The V end lost 1 base, the J end lost 7 bases, and 13 bases lay between the germline ends. The CDR3 has 14 amino acids. Germline values: CDR1 SGHTA, CDR2 FQGNSA. The CDR3 bases are TGTGCCAGCAGCTTAGGCGGGGGCAGGTTTGGCTACACCTTC. Its translation: CASSLGGGRFGYTF.

This clonotype was observed at least ten times. Written as DNA, the CDR3 is TGCGCCAGCAGAAGCGGGGGGCCCCAGGATACGCAGTATTTT. As protein: CASRSGGPQDTQYF. The V and J genes are TRBV5-1 and TRBJ2-3, with 9 bases identical to TRBD2. Germline lookup yields CDR1 SGHRS and CDR2 YFSETQ. The J segment lost 6 bases and the V segment lost 5 bases, leaving 7 bases of the junction unmatched. The CDR3 runs to 14 residues.

This clonotype was seen repeatedly, ten times or more. CDR3 nucleotides: TGTGCCAGCAGCCCATTTACCTACGTATATGACCCCTCTGGAAACACCATATATTTT. Protein: CASSPFTYVYDPSGNTIYF. The V call is TRBV7-9, the J call TRBJ1-3, with no clear D. The germline V gene encodes CDR1 SEHNR and CDR2 FQNEAQ (reference sequence). This CDR3 spans 19 amino acids. Trimming shortened V by 5 bases and J by 0 bases, and 23 bases separated the two germline ends.

This clonotype was counted at least ten times. This rearrangement joins TRBV5-1 to TRBJ2-5, with 8 nucleotides matching TRBD1. Trimming removed 2 bases from V and 1 base from J; junction bases left unmatched: 7. Germline CDR1 is SGHRS and CDR2 is YFSETQ. CDR3 length: 16 amino acids. CDR3: CASSLRPGQVQETQYF. CDR3 DNA sequence: TGCGCCAGCAGCTTACGACCGGGACAGGTCCAAGAGACCCAGTACTTC.

This clonotype showed up many times. The chain employs TRBV29-1 and TRBJ2-7; D gene uncertain. CDR1 SQVTM and CDR2 ANQGSEA come from the germline V gene. The CDR3 contains 13 residues. The ends were cut back, 6 bases at V and 3 bases at J, with 15 bases in the middle. CDR3 residues: CSVAQDPFYEQYF. CDR3 DNA sequence: TGCAGCGTGGCCCAGGACCCTTTCTACGAGCAGTACTTC.

There are many counts of this clonotype. This sequence joins TRBV6-5 and TRBJ2-7; possibly TRBD1 for D (6 bases). The CDR3 length is 14 residues. The germline V gene has CDR1 MNHEY and CDR2 SVGAGI. The ends were cut back, 2 bases at V and 6 bases at J, with 14 bases in the middle. The CDR3 protein is CASSYRQATTEQYF. For the CDR3, the DNA is TGTGCCAGCAGTTACCGACAGGCGACCACCGAGCAGTACTTC.

This clonotype was picked up many times. The chain carries TRBV5-1 and TRBJ2-5; 7 bases line up with TRBD1. CDR1 SGHRS and CDR2 YFSETQ come from the germline V gene. Trimming took 3 bases from V and 1 from J; bases not matched to a gene: 6. The CDR3 runs to 15 residues. The CDR3 nucleotides read TGCGCCAGCAGCTCAACCACAGGGGTCCAAGAGACCCAGTACTTC. Its translation: CASSSTTGVQETQYF.

The rearrangement joins TRBV5-4 to TRBJ2-3, with 7 bases aligning to TRBD1. Germline loops: CDR1 SGHNT, CDR2 YYREEE (reference sequence). The junction had 8 bases not matched to a gene; V was cut back by 4 bases and J by 0 bases. This CDR3 comprises 16 residues. CDR3 DNA sequence: TGTGCCAGCAGCCCGACGGGACAGAGAAGCACAGATACGCAGTATTTT. Translation gives CASSPTGQRSTDTQYF.

This clonotype has a handful of counts. V is TRBV7-6 and J is TRBJ1-1; D possibly corresponds to TRBD1 (5 bases). The CDR3 is 17 residues long. With 7 bases removed from V and 0 bases from J, the gap between germline ends came to 21 bases. Germline V gives CDR1 SGHVS, CDR2 FNYEAQ. This CDR3 is CASTPRPYKGLNTEAFF. The CDR3 DNA follows: TGTGCCAGCACCCCGAGGCCTTACAAGGGGTTGAACACTGAAGCTTTCTTT.

This rearrangement joins TRBV6-5 to TRBJ2-5, with D tentatively TRBD2 (5 bases). Germline lookup yields CDR1 MNHEY and CDR2 SVGAGI. Trimming shortened V by 0 bases and J by 2 bases, and 7 bases separated the two germline ends. The CDR3 length is 14 residues. The CDR3 reads CASSYSGRQETQYF. DNA for the CDR3: TGTGCCAGCAGTTACTCGGGGAGACAAGAGACCCAGTACTTC.

The table lists this clonotype with many counts. The gene calls are TRBV5-1 and TRBJ1-1; TRBD1 matches at 9 bases. The CDR3 sequence is 17 residues long. Trimming cost V 0 bases and J 8 bases; bases outside gene matches: 14. Germline lookup yields CDR1 SGHRS and CDR2 YFSETQ. In nucleotides, the CDR3 is TGCGCCAGCAGCTTGGCCGGGAACAGGGGGCCACTCTTGGAAGCTTTCTTT. Residues: CASSLAGNRGPLLEAFF.